One and the same sample provided the 7 T cell receptor beta chains below, sequenced in a study of tumor-infiltrating lymphocytes in primary liver carcinoma. The approximately 17-34 mg bulk tissue piece was not sorted before simultaneous RNA and DNA extraction. TCR beta cDNA was made from 500 ng total RNA with a constant-region primer. Researchers made the TCR beta libraries by running three nested multiplex PCR rounds with slightly modified ARM-PCR. Use of TRBV1-TRBV30 forward primers with a C-beta reverse primer characterized the first two PCR rounds, which lasted around 11 cycles each. MiXCR, applied by TCRdb to the multiplex PCR reads, yields one record per CDR3 protein. The table lists some 40,000 distinct CDR3 sequences, 75% of them singletons. Sequenced input: tumor-adjacent normal liver tissue. Every receptor here comes from a middle-aged man with primary liver carcinoma and hepatitis B virus infection.

Turning to this clonotype: One junction end does not reproduce the germline sequence, and a read error may be involved. V usage is TRBV11-2 and J usage is TRBJ2-4, with 9 nucleotides matching TRBD2. CDR1 and CDR2 (germline): SGHAT, FQNNGV. This CDR3 comprises 17 residues. In nucleotides, the CDR3 is TGTGCCAGCAGCTTAGATTCTAGCGGGATTGCCAAATACATTCAGTACTTC. It specifies CASSLDSSGIAKYIQYF.

Concerning this clonotype itself: A read error may explain this, as a much larger clone is one base away. The chain is built from TRBV5-1 and TRBJ1-4; D possibly corresponds to TRBD1 (5 bases). Per germline, CDR1 SGHRS and CDR2 YFSETQ. This CDR3 contains 16 residues. The CDR3 DNA follows: TGCACCAGCAGCCCCGATACCGGCAGGGTCCGTGAAAAACTGTTTTTT. The encoded protein is CTSSPDTGRVREKLFF.

Regarding this clonotype: The CDR3 ends on some other residue instead of the conserved phenylalanine or tryptophan, so this is likely a read error. No DNA is shown, since the ends of the CDR3 on it are uncertain; the CDR3 is the one TCRdb lists. The CDR3 spells CASGAGTDLFSGNTTYY. The rearrangement uses TRBV5-5 and TRBJ1-3; TRBD1 was called by the table and not checked on the DNA. In germline, CDR1 is SGHKS, CDR2 YYEKEE (reference sequence). Including both end residues, the CDR3 is 17 amino acids long.

With respect to this clonotype: In this CDR3 the conserved last residue, phenylalanine or tryptophan, is missing, so a read error is likely. This sequence joins TRBV29-1 and TRBJ2-7; D could derive from TRBD1 or TRBD2 (5 bases each). The germline gives CDR1 SQVTM, CDR2 ANQGSEA. The V end lost 4 bases, the J end lost 2 bases, and 18 bases lay between the germline ends. The length of the CDR3 is 15 residues. This chain's CDR3 is CSVASGWGMPYEQYS. DNA for the CDR3: TGCAGCGTTGCGAGTGGTTGGGGGATGCCCTACGAGCAGTACTCC.

The table lists this clonotype with a few counts. V and J are TRBV5-5 and TRBJ1-3; perhaps TRBD1 as D (5 bases). Between the trimmed V and J ends, which lost 7 bases and 1 base, there was a span of 18 bases. The germline CDR1 and CDR2 sequences are SGHKS and YYEKEE (reference sequence). CDR3 length equals 16 residues. CDR3 protein: CASAGTDLFSGNTIYF. DNA for the CDR3: TGTGCCAGCGCCGGGACGGATCTCTTTTCTGGAAACACCATATATTTT.

In its sample, this clonotype was seen many times. The DNA of the CDR3 is TGCGCCAGCAGCCCCGACAGGCGATCGGCTAGCGGGAGCTCCTACAATGAGCAGTTCTTC. Amino acid sequence: CASSPDRRSASGSSYNEQFF. This sequence joins TRBV5-1 and TRBJ2-1, with TRBD2 matching 10 bases. In germline, CDR1 is SGHRS, CDR2 YFSETQ. The CDR3 totals 20 residues. The J segment lost 0 bases and the V segment lost 4 bases, leaving 16 bases of the junction unmatched. Full variable domain (outside the CDR3, taken from reference TRBV5-1 and TRBJ2-1): KAGVTQTPRYLIKTRGQQVTLSCSPISGHRSVSWYQQTPGQGLQFLFEYFSETQRNKGNFPGRFSGRQFSNSRSEMNVSTLELGDSALYLCASSPDRRSASGSSYNEQFFGPGTRLTVL.

This clonotype was detected once. This is likely a read error, given that the CDR3 carries no conserved phenylalanine or tryptophan at its end. The rearrangement links TRBV4-2 to TRBJ2-6; D might be TRBD1 (5 bases). CDR3 length equals 17 residues. The germline V gene encodes CDR1 LGHNA and CDR2 YNFKEQ. CDR3 sequence (DNA): TGTGCCAGCAGCCGTCAGATAGATGGCTCTGGGGCCAACGTTCTGACTGTC. This encodes CASSRQIDGSGANVLTV.